One TCR beta chain is described in this entry. This clonotype was detected a few times. Which antigen it targets is not known. No base quality information exists; no much larger clone differs at one position. This specimen belongs to a study of CD8 T cells in ankylosing spondylitis listed by TCRdb under 2017. With respect to the entire study: The study profiled T cell receptor beta repertoires in healthy donors and ankylosing spondylitis patients to find disease-linked TCR variants. Peripheral blood was sampled, and synovial fluid was also collected from ankylosing spondylitis patients. In total, the full study cohort was made up of some 100 healthy donors and 25 ankylosing spondylitis patients. Broader findings and caveats from the paper: Some of the motif variants had been reported before in the synovial fluid and blood of reactive arthritis patients, a finding that suggests common disease-initiation mechanisms. Significant enrichment of the disease-linked clones was reported in matched synovial fluid samples from ankylosing spondylitis patients. The disease-linked clones showed a CD8+ phenotype and occurred at relatively low frequencies in peripheral blood. Blood from ankylosing spondylitis patients appeared to be characterized by a TCR beta motif made up of under ten highly homologous amino acid variants.

TCRdb names Illumina HiSeq 2500 as the instrument used. TCR beta libraries were prepared by quantitative 5'-RACE with molecular barcodes. The authors' pipeline ran thus. A new computational method based on a probabilistic model of VDJ rearrangement was used to identify disease-linked TCR variants. TCRdb reprocessing: public reads trimmed at Q25 with fastp, clones called with MiXCR, in-frame beta chains kept. Each CDR3 protein appears once, grouped with its most common genes and DNA. TCRdb's processing, not the authors', yielded these V and J calls. This sample gives hundreds of thousands of distinct CDR3 sequences in total; around 18% of them show up just once. 42% of the sample is taken by the ten largest. CDR1 MGHRA and CDR2 YSYEKL were looked up in the germline V gene. Cut back by 3 bases and 1 base, the V and J ends lie 6 bases apart. The CDR3 contains 13 residues, cysteine and phenylalanine counted. Only CDR3 DNA is held: 39 bases, read in frame from base 1.

Input material: blood, either unsorted or a sorted T cell fraction (not recorded which). The sequence derives from a male donor with ankylosing spondylitis. The chain couples TRBV4-1 to TRBJ1-1; TRBD1 is possibly the D segment (5 matching bases). The nucleotide sequence reads as follows: TGCGCCAGCAGCCAGGGACCGAACACTGAAGCTTTCTTT. This translates into CASSQGPNTEAFF.